The 11 T cell receptor beta chains given below trace back to one sample, sequenced in a study of cytotoxic CD8 clonotypes in ibrutinib-treated CLL. Sequenced by immunoSEQ multiplex PCR; TCRdb stores in-frame clones only, minus some. The sample contains over 150,000 clones, 72% of which appear only once. The sequencing here drew on PBMCs, taken after 24 months of ibrutinib treatment. These receptors were obtained from a human donor with chronic lymphocytic leukemia.

The chain couples TRBV7-3 to TRBJ2-3; 12 bases fit TRBD2. The V and J ends lost 5 bases and 2 bases, in that order; junction bases with no gene match: 2. This CDR3 spans 15 amino acids. Germline V gives CDR1 SGHTA, CDR2 FQGTGA. The CDR3 DNA reads TGTGCCAGCAGCCCTAGCGGGAGGGCCACAGATACGCAGTATTTT. Residues: CASSPSGRATDTQYF.

As concerns this clone: The CDR3 ends on some other residue instead of the conserved phenylalanine or tryptophan, so this is likely a read error. The DNA is omitted, as the CDR3 cannot be located on it reliably, and the CDR3 follows TCRdb's listing. CDR3 amino acids: CASSDILFL. The V and J genes are TRBV6-6 and TRBJ2-7. Counting both end residues, the CDR3 totals 9 amino acids. Germline V gene data show CDR1 as MNHNY and CDR2 as SVGAGI (reference sequence).

This chain joins TRBV18 and TRBJ1-1; 7 nucleotides match TRBD1. Looked up from germline, CDR1 is KGHSH and CDR2 is LQKENI. The CDR3 is 19 residues long. The V gene end was trimmed by 1 base and the J gene end by 3 bases; junction bases not matched to a gene: 17. The CDR3 loop reads CASSPQGAPIGARYTEAFF. CDR3 coding DNA: TGTGCCAGCTCACCACAGGGGGCGCCTATTGGGGCCAGGTACACTGAAGCTTTCTTT.

The V gene is TRBV7-2, the J gene TRBJ2-1; the match to TRBD2 covers 7 bases. This CDR3 has 15 amino acids. V shed 5 bases, J shed 3 bases, and the junction held 7 bases outside the gene matches. CDR1 is SGHTA, CDR2 FQGNSA, per germline. The CDR3 sequence is CASSLVGDYYNEQFF. In DNA form, the CDR3 reads TGTGCCAGCAGCCTGGTGGGGGACTACTACAATGAGCAGTTCTTC.

CDR3 amino acids: CASSLTTGSYEQYF. The CDR3 region has the DNA TGTGCCAGCAGCTTAACGACAGGCTCCTACGAGCAGTACTTC. The rearrangement links TRBV14 to TRBJ2-7, with a tentative D call TRBD1 (6 bases). Germline loops: CDR1 SGHDN, CDR2 FVKESK. CDR3 length equals 14 residues. V gave up 5 bases and J gave up 0 bases, with 11 bases separating them.

The gene calls are TRBV19 and TRBJ2-4, with a tentative D call TRBD2 (5 bases). The CDR3 covers 16 residues. CDR1 LNHDA and CDR2 SQIVND come from the germline V gene (reference sequence). V shed 6 bases and J shed 0 bases, with 15 bases lying between them. CDR3 amino acids: CASSPVAGLAKNIQYF. DNA of the CDR3: TGTGCCAGTAGCCCGGTGGCGGGTCTAGCCAAAAACATTCAGTACTTC.

J is TRBJ2-5 and V is TRBV27, with 7 bases matching TRBD2. The CDR3 covers 15 residues. Per germline, CDR1 MNHEY and CDR2 SMNVEV (reference sequence). J gave up 5 bases and V 5 bases, and 11 bases lay outside the gene matches. The CDR3 sequence is CASSGSAGRRETQYF. The DNA of the CDR3 is TGTGCCAGCAGTGGGTCAGCGGGGCGCCGGGAGACCCAGTACTTC.

The chain uses TRBV28 and TRBJ1-5; TRBD1 agrees at 9 bases. After removal of 6 bases from V and 5 bases from J, the junction contained 14 bases not matched to a gene. The CDR3 loop spans 17 amino acids. Germline V gene lookup returns CDR1 MDHEN and CDR2 SYDVKM. The CDR3 DNA is TGTGCCAGCAGCCAGCAGAGGGGGACAGGGAGCCATCAGCCCCAGCATTTT. As protein: CASSQQRGTGSHQPQHF.

This clone was observed a few times. This chain connects TRBV7-2 to TRBJ1-1; D remains ambiguous. The CDR3 has 13 residues. V was trimmed by 1 base and J by 1 base, leaving 4 bases between them. Germline assignment: CDR1 SGHTA and CDR2 FQGNSA. The CDR3 region is CASSLVRNTEAFF. In DNA, the CDR3 is TGTGCCAGCAGCTTAGTTCGGAACACTGAAGCTTTCTTT.

V gene TRBV5-1 combines with J gene TRBJ2-7; D is possibly TRBD2 (6 bases). The V gene's germline CDR1 is SGHRS and CDR2 YFSETQ. The CDR3 sequence is 15 residues long. The ends were cut back, 5 bases at V and 4 bases at J, with 19 bases in the middle. The CDR3 bases are TGCGCCAGCAGTCGGGACTCCGGGCGGCGGTACGAGCAGTACTTC. It encodes CASSRDSGRRYEQYF.

This sequence joins TRBV30 and TRBJ1-2; D not certain. This CDR3 region has 12 residues. Between the trimmed V and J ends, which lost 0 bases and 6 bases, there was a span of 8 bases. Germline CDR1 GTSNPN, CDR2 SVGIG (reference sequence). CDR3 loop: CAWSVRADGYTF. CDR3 in DNA: TGTGCCTGGAGTGTACGAGCGGATGGCTACACCTTC.